Following are 10 T cell receptor beta chains from one sample sequenced in a study of blood T cell repertoires in COVID-19. This table comes from immunoSEQ multiplex PCR, and its TCRdb copy is limited to in-frame clones, with some not included. This sample has fewer than 200,000 clones, with roughly 79% found just once. Source material: peripheral blood. These receptors were obtained from a woman in her 70s with acute or convalescent COVID-19.

The chain has TRBV11-2 and TRBJ2-7; 8 positions agree with TRBD2. The CDR3 length is 16 residues. Germline trimming cut 1 base from V and 5 bases from J; bases unmatched to any gene: 10. Germline assignment: CDR1 SGHAT and CDR2 FQNNGV. DNA for the CDR3: TGTGCCAGCAGCTTAGGAAGGGGACTAGTGGGGGACGAGCAGTACTTC. This sequence encodes CASSLGRGLVGDEQYF.

This chain links TRBV4-1 with TRBJ2-1, with 8 bases lining up with TRBD2. This CDR3 comprises 16 residues. The germline V gene has CDR1 MGHRA and CDR2 YSYEKL. The trim removed 1 base at V and 7 bases at J, leaving 9 bases unmatched. CDR3 bases: TGCGCCAGCAGCCAAGCTAGAGCGGGAGTATCAAATGAGCAGTTCTTC. It specifies CASSQARAGVSNEQFF.

The rearrangement joins TRBV12-5 to TRBJ2-4; 9 positions agree with TRBD1. The junction had 9 bases not matched to a gene; V was cut back by 3 bases and J by 6 bases. This CDR3 is built from 16 residues. Germline CDR1 reads LGHNT; CDR2 reads FRNRAP. In DNA, the CDR3 is TGTGCTAGTGGTTTACATCGGGACAGGGCGGGAAACATTCAGTACTTC. This sequence encodes CASGLHRDRAGNIQYF.

The V call is TRBV2, the J call TRBJ1-4; 10 nucleotides agree with TRBD1. V was clipped by 8 bases and J by 4 bases; unmatched bases: 16. The CDR3 has 18 amino acids. Germline loops: CDR1 SNHLY, CDR2 FYNNEI. This CDR3 is CASSKYSTGGFGNEKLFF. CDR3 coding DNA: TGTGCCAGCTCAAAGTACTCGACAGGGGGCTTCGGTAATGAAAAACTGTTTTTT.

V and J are TRBV7-9 and TRBJ2-7, with a tentative D call TRBD2 (6 bases). CDR1 SEHNR and CDR2 FQNEAQ come from the germline V gene (reference sequence). The CDR3 sequence is 16 residues long. The V gene lost 5 bases and the J gene lost 5 bases, with 22 bases spanning the gap. CDR3 region: CASSSPPGRRGHEQYF. CDR3 in DNA: TGTGCCAGCAGCAGCCCGCCCGGGAGACGAGGCCACGAGCAGTACTTC.

The chain links TRBV13 to TRBJ2-3, with D tentatively TRBD2 (5 bases). CDR1 PRHDT and CDR2 FYEKMQ come from the germline V gene (reference sequence). Trimming took 4 bases from V and 4 from J, leaving 15 bases between them. The CDR3 runs 15 residues. The CDR3 sequence is CASSSRFSESDTQYF. Here the CDR3 DNA reads TGTGCCAGCAGCTCCCGATTTAGCGAGTCAGATACGCAGTATTTT.

This chain connects TRBV5-1 to TRBJ2-1, with a weak D call TRBD1 (7 bases). V lost 4 bases and J 0 bases, leaving 11 bases between the germline ends. Germline lookup yields CDR1 SGHRS and CDR2 YFSETQ. This CDR3 has 15 residues. The CDR3 nucleotides are TGCGCCAGCAGCACCCAGGGGGGCTCCTACAATGAGCAGTTCTTC. Its translation is CASSTQGGSYNEQFF.

The J gene is TRBJ2-1, the V gene TRBV10-3; 7 nucleotides line up with TRBD2. This CDR3 has 16 amino acids. J lost 2 bases, V lost 0 bases, and 4 bases had no gene match. Germline CDR1 and CDR2: ENHRY and SYGVKD. The CDR3, as DNA: TGTGCCATCAGTGAGTCCACCGGGACTACCTACAATGAGCAGTTCTTC. It codes for CAISESTGTTYNEQFF.

This chain joins TRBV5-1 and TRBJ2-7; TRBD2 matches at 12 bases. The CDR3 has 14 residues. J was trimmed by 5 bases and V by 4 bases; bases with no gene match: 4. CDR1 is SGHRS and CDR2 is YFSETQ in the germline V gene. In DNA form, the CDR3 reads TGCGCCAGCAGCCAGACTAGCGGGAGTGACGAGCAGTACTTC. Translated: CASSQTSGSDEQYF.

In its sample, this clone was seen a few times. The CDR3 nucleotides read TGCAGCGTTGAAGATCGAAAAGCTACTGAAGCTTTCTTT. It is translated as CSVEDRKATEAFF. The chain has TRBV29-1 and TRBJ1-1; unclear D gene. This CDR3 region has 13 residues. V lost 0 bases and J 5 bases, leaving 10 bases between the germline ends. Germline V lookup: CDR1 SQVTM, CDR2 ANQGSEA.